These T cell receptor beta chains were read from a single sample in a study of blood T cell repertoires in COVID-19. The method was immunoSEQ multiplex PCR; TCRdb's version includes in-frame clones alone and lacks a portion of them. The sample shows about 190,000 clones, about nine tenths of them seen only once. Sequencing was performed on peripheral blood. Receptors originate from a man between 35 and 55 years old with acute or convalescent COVID-19. CDR3s include the opening cysteine and the closing phenylalanine or tryptophan. A D gene is named only where the DNA matches it firmly. The size entry is marked missing in some rows and otherwise reads once, few, many or a size class.

TGTGCCAGCAGCTCAAGTTGGAGCGGGGAGCAGTACTTC,CASSSSWSGEQYF,NA,TRBJ2-7,NA,TRBV5-8
TGTGCCAGCAGCCCCCCTGGGGGGATCCAAGAGACCCAGTACTTC,CASSPPGGIQETQYF,NA,TRBJ2-5,NA,TRBV6-6
TGTGCCAGCACCATGACAGGGGGCCGTGGCTACACCTTC,CASTMTGGRGYTF,TRBD1,TRBJ1-2,NA,TRBV28
TGTGCCACCAGTGATACCGGGACAGGGAACACTGAAGCTTTCTTT,CATSDTGTGNTEAFF,TRBD1,TRBJ1-1,NA,TRBV24-1
TGTGCCAGCAGCTTGAACAGGAACACCGGGGAGCTGTTTTTT,CASSLNRNTGELFF,NA,TRBJ2-2,few,TRBV5-4
TGTGCCAGCAGCCAATCCCCCGTGGGTAGCGGGGGAATTATCGGCACAGATACGCAGTATTTT,CASSQSPVGSGGIIGTDTQYF,TRBD2,TRBJ2-3,NA,TRBV4-2
TGTGCCAGCAGTGCTACGCCGGACAGGGGTGGTCAGCCCCAGCATTTT,CASSATPDRGGQPQHF,TRBD1,TRBJ1-5,NA,TRBV6-1
TGTGCCAGTGTGGATGGGCAGGGCAACACAGATACGCAGTATTTT,CASVDGQGNTDTQYF,NA,TRBJ2-3,once,TRBV19
TGTGCCAGCAGAGGGACTAGCGGGGCCCACGAGCAGTACTTC,CASRGTSGAHEQYF,TRBD2,TRBJ2-7,NA,TRBV6-5
TGTGCCAGCAGAATCGTGGGACAGACATATGGCTACACCTTC,CASRIVGQTYGYTF,TRBD1,TRBJ1-2,NA,TRBV28
TGTGCCAGCAGCGCGGACAGGGGCCGTGAAAAACTGTTTTTT,CASSADRGREKLFF,TRBD1,TRBJ1-4,NA,TRBV7-2
TGCGCCAGCAGCCCAACCGGGACAGGGTCTGGAAACACCATATATTTT,CASSPTGTGSGNTIYF,TRBD1,TRBJ1-3,once,TRBV4-3
TGTGCCAGCAGGGGAGGGGAGAAATACGAGCAGTACTTC,CASRGGEKYEQYF,TRBD2,TRBJ2-7,NA,TRBV2
TGTGCCAGCAGCTTTCCGGGACAGGCAGCGGCCCAGTACTTC,CASSFPGQAAAQYF,TRBD1,TRBJ2-5,NA,TRBV7-9
TGTGCCAGCAGTTTGGGACAGTCCTATGGCTACACCTTC,CASSLGQSYGYTF,TRBD1,TRBJ1-2,NA,TRBV12-3/TRBV12-4
TGTGCCAGCAGTCCAACCCAGGCCTCTGGCTACACCTTC,CASSPTQASGYTF,NA,TRBJ1-2,NA,TRBV28
TGTGCCAGCCTGGTGGGGGCACGGAGACTAGCGGGCCTTCCAAACAATGAGCAGTTCTTC,CASLVGARRLAGLPNNEQFF,TRBD2,TRBJ2-1,NA,TRBV13
TGTGCCAGTAGTCCCCCCGGGACAGGGGGCACTGAAGCTTTCTTT,CASSPPGTGGTEAFF,TRBD1,TRBJ1-1,NA,TRBV19
TGTGCCAGCAGCTTAGCTGGGAGTGGCTACACCTTC,CASSLAGSGYTF,NA,TRBJ1-2,NA,TRBV7-8
TGTGCCAGCAGTAACCAACAGGGGGCCAAAAACATTCAGTACTTC,CASSNQQGAKNIQYF,TRBD1,TRBJ2-4,NA,TRBV6-5
TGTGCCTGGAGCGAGGACAGGAGCTCCTACAATGAGCAGTTCTTC,CAWSEDRSSYNEQFF,TRBD1,TRBJ2-1,once,TRBV30
TGCGCCAGCAGCTTGTTATTGGCAGACTCTGGAAACACCATATATTTT,CASSLLLADSGNTIYF,NA,TRBJ1-3,NA,TRBV5-1
TGTGCCAGCACCACCCGGGGGAATTCACCCCTCCACTTT,CASTTRGNSPLHF,NA,TRBJ1-6,NA,TRBV6-6
TGTGCCAGTAGTATATGGCTTTCGAACACTGAAGCTTTCTTT,CASSIWLSNTEAFF,NA,TRBJ1-1,once,TRBV19
TGTGCCAGCAGTACCGACAGGGGTACAGATACGCAGTATTTT,CASSTDRGTDTQYF,TRBD1,TRBJ2-3,NA,TRBV6-5
TGTGCCACCAGCAGAGATAGGGGCTTTTCGTACAATGAGCAGTTCTTC,CATSRDRGFSYNEQFF,NA,TRBJ2-1,NA,TRBV15
TGTGCCAGCAGCGAAAAGGGACAGCCGGAAAAACTGTTTTTT,CASSEKGQPEKLFF,TRBD1,TRBJ1-4,NA,TRBV5-4
TGTGCCAGCAGTCCCCTGCGGGGGGCAGATACGCAGTATTTT,CASSPLRGADTQYF,TRBD2,TRBJ2-3,NA,TRBV7-2
TGCGCCAGCAGCCTCAACGGGGGCAGGGGGTTAGGTGAGCAGTTCTTC,CASSLNGGRGLGEQFF,NA,TRBJ2-1,once,TRBV5-1
TGCAGTGCTAGTACATTCACTAGCGGGGGGGACGACAATGAGCAGTTCTTC,CSASTFTSGGDDNEQFF,TRBD2,TRBJ2-1,NA,TRBV20-1
TGTGCCGGATACGGGGGGGACACCTCTAACTATGGCTACACCTTC,CAGYGGDTSNYGYTF,NA,TRBJ1-2,NA,TRBV2
TGTGCCTGGAGTGGAGGTTACTCTGGGGCCAACGTCCTGACTTTC,CAWSGGYSGANVLTF,NA,TRBJ2-6,NA,TRBV30
TGTGCCAGTACCGGACTAGCGGGGGGGCCTTCCGGGGAGCTGTTTTTT,CASTGLAGGPSGELFF,TRBD2,TRBJ2-2,NA,TRBV19
TGTGCCACCAGCCCTTATAGCAATCAGCCCCAGCATTTT,CATSPYSNQPQHF,NA,TRBJ1-5,NA,TRBV15
TGTGCCAGCAGTTACTCGCCCACAGGGGGGAACACTGAAGCTTTCTTT,CASSYSPTGGNTEAFF,TRBD1,TRBJ1-1,NA,TRBV6-5